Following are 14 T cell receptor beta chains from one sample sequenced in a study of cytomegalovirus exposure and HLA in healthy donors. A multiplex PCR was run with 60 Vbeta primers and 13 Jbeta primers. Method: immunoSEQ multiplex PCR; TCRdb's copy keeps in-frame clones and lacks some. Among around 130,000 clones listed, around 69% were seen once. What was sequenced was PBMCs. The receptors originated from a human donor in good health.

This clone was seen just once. The CDR3 DNA reads TGCGCCAGCAGCTTGGGTGGACAGGGCAATGGCTACACCTTC. Amino acid sequence: CASSLGGQGNGYTF. The chain carries TRBV5-1 and TRBJ1-2; 8 bases fit TRBD1. Germline CDR1 and CDR2: SGHRS and YFSETQ. The V and J ends lost 0 bases and 6 bases, in that order; junction bases with no gene match: 4. The CDR3 totals 14 residues.

CDR3 nucleotide sequence: TGTGCCAGTAGTAACACACGAGAGACCCAGTACTTC. It is translated as CASSNTRETQYF. This chain connects TRBV19 to TRBJ2-5; D ambiguous. Trimming shortened V by 4 bases and J by 4 bases, and 7 bases separated the two germline ends. Germline V gene lookup returns CDR1 LNHDA and CDR2 SQIVND (reference sequence). The CDR3 loop spans 12 amino acids.

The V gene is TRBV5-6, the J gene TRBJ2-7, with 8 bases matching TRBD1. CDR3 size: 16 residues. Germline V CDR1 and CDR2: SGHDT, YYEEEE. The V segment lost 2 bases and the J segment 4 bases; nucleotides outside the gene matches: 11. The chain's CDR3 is CASSFWTGTGPYEQYF. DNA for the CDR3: TGTGCCAGCAGCTTCTGGACCGGGACAGGACCGTACGAGCAGTACTTC.

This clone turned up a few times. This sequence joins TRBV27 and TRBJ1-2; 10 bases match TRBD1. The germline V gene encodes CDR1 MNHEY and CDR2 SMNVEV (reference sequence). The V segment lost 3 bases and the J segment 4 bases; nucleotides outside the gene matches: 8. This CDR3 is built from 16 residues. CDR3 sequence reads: CASSFIRTGGGYGYTF. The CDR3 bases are TGTGCCAGCAGTTTTATACGGACAGGGGGTGGCTATGGCTACACCTTC.

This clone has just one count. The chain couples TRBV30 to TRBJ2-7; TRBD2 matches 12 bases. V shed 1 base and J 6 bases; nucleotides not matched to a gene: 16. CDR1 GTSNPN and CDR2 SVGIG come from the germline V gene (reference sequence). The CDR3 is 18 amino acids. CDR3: CAWSDLAGGQMDEVEQYF. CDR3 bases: TGTGCCTGGAGTGATCTAGCGGGGGGGCAGATGGATGAGGTCGAGCAGTACTTC. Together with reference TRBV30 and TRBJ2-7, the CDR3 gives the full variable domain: SQTIHQWPATLVQPVGSPLSLECTVEGTSNPNLYWYRQAAGRGLQLLFYSVGIGQISSEVPQNLSASRPQDRQFILSSKKLLLSDSGFYLCAWSDLAGGQMDEVEQYFGPGTRLTVT.

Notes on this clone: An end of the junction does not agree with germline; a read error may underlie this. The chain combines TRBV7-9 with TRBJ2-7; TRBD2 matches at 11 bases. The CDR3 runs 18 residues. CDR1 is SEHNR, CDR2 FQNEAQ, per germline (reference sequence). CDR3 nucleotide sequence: TGTTCCAGCAGCCCCCAAACCAGACTAGCGGGAAGCGTGTGGGAGCAGTACTTC. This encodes CSSSPQTRLAGSVWEQYF.

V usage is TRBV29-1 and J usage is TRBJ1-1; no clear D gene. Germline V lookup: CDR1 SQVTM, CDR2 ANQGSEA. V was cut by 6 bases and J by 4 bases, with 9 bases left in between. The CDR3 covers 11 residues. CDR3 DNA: TGCAGCGTCTTAAGGAGCACTGAAGCTTTCTTT. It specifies CSVLRSTEAFF.

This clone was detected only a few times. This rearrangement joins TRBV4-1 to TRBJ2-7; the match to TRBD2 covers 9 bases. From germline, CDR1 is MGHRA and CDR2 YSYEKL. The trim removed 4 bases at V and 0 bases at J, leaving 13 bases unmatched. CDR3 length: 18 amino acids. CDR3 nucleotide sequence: TGCGCCAGCAGCCCGCTGTATAGGACTAGCGTCCTCTCCTACGAGCAGTACTTC. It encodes CASSPLYRTSVLSYEQYF.

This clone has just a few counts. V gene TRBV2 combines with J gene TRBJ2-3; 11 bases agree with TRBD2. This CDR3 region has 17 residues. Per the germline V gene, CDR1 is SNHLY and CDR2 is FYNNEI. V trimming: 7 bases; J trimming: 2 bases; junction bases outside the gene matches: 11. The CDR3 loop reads CASTTVGTSGLTDTQYF. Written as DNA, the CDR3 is TGTGCCAGCACCACAGTCGGGACTAGCGGACTCACAGATACGCAGTATTTT.

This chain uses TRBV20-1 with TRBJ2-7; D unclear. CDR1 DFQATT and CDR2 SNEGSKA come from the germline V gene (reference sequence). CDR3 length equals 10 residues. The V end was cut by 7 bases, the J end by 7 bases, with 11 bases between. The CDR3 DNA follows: TGCAGTGTCCCCACTGGTGAGCAGTACTTC. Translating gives CSVPTGEQYF.

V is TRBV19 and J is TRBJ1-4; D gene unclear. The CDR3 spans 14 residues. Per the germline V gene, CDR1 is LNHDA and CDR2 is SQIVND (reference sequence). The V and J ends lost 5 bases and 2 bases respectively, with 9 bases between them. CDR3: CASSPQVTNEKLFF. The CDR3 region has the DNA TGTGCCAGTAGTCCCCAGGTCACTAATGAAAAACTGTTTTTT. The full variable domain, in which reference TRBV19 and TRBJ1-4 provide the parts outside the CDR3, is DGGITQSPKYLFRKEGQNVTLSCEQNLNHDAMYWYRQDPGQGLRLIYYSQIVNDFQKGDIAEGYSVSREKKESFPLTVTSAQKNPTAFYLCASSPQVTNEKLFFGSGTQLSVL.

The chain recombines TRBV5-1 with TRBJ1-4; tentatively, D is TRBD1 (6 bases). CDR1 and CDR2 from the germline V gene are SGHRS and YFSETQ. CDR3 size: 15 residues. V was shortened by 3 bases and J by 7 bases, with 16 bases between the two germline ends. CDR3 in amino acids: CASSSAQGVREKLFF. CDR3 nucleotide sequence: TGCGCCAGCAGCTCGGCACAGGGTGTCCGTGAAAAACTGTTTTTT.

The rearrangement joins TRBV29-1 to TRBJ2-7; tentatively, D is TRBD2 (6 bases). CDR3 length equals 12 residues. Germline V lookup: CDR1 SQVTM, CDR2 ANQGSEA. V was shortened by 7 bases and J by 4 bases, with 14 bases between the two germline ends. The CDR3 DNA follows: TGCAGCGCCCAGGGACTTCGGTACGAGCAGTACTTC. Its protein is CSAQGLRYEQYF.

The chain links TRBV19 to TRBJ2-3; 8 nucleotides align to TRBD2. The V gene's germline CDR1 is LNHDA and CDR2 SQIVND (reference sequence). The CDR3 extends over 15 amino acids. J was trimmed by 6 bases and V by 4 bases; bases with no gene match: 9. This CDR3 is CASSTGLASSDTQYF. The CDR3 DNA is TGTGCCAGTAGTACAGGACTAGCATCGTCGGATACGCAGTATTTT.